This T cell receptor (beta chain) stems from a study of response to subunit inactivated influenza vaccine. Study outcomes and limitations: The authors suggested that few new T cells are recruited per seasonal influenza vaccination.

MiXCR, run by TCRdb on the RT-PCR reads, gives a single entry per CDR3 protein. Of some 190,000 distinct CDR3 sequences listed, 13% to 15% are singletons. This clonotype has just a few counts. What it binds is unknown. V was cut by 0 bases and J by 3 bases, with 19 bases left in between. The CDR3 extends over 18 amino acids. The germline V gene encodes CDR1 LNHNV and CDR2 YYDKDF (reference sequence). The V and J genes are TRBV15 and TRBJ2-3, with D possibly being TRBD2 (6 bases). The sequencing here drew on CD8+ T cells sorted from PBMCs, taken 4 to 6 days after vaccination. The TCR was taken from a man between 45 and 60 years old who received an inactivated influenza vaccine. CDR3 nucleotides: TGTGCCACCAGCAGAGAGAAATTCCGGAGGGCCAGAACAGATACGCAGTATTTT. Translation: CATSREKFRRARTDTQYF.